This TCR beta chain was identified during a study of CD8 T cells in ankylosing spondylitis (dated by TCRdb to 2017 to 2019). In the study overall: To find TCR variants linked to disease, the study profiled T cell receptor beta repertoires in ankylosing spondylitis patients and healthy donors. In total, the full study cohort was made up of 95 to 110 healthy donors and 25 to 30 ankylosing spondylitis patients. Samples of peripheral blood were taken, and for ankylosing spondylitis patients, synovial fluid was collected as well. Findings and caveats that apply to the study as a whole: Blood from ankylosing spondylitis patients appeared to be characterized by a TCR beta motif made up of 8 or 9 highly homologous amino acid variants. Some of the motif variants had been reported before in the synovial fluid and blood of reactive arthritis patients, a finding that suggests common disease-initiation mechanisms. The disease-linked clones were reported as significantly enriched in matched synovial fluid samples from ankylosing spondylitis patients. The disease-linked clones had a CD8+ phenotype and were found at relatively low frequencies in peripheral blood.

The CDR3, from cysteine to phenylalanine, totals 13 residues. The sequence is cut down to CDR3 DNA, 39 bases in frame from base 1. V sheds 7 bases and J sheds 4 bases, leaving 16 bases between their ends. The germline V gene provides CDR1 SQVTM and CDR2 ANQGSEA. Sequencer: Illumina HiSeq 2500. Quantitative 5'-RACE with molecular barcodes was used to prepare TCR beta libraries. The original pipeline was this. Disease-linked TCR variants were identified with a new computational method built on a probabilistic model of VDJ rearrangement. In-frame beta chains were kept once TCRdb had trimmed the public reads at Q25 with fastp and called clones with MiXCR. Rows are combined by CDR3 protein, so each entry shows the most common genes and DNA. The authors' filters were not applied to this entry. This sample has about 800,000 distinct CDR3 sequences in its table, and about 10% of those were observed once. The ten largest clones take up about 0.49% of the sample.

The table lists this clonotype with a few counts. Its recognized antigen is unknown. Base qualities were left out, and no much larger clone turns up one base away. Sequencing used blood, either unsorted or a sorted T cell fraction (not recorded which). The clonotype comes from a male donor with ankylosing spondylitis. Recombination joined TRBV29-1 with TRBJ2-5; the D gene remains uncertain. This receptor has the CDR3 CSARVRFAETQYF. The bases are TGCAGCGCCCGGGTCCGGTTTGCAGAGACCCAGTACTTC.